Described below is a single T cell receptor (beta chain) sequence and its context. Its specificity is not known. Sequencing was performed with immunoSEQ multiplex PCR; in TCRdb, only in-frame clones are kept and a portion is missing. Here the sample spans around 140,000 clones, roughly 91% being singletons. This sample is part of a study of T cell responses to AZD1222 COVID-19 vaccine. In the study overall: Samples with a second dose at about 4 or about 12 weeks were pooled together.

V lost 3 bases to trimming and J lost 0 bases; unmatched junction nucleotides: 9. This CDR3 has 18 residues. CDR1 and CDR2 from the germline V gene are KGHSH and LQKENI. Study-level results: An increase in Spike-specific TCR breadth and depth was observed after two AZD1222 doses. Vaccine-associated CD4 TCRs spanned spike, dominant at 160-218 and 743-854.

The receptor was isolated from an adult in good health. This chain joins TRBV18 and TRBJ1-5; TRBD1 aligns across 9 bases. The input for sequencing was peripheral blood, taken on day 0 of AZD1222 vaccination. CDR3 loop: CASSPNGQGKYSNQPQHF. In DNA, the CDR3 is TGTGCCAGCTCACCCAATGGACAGGGGAAATATAGCAATCAGCCCCAGCATTTT.